This T cell receptor (beta chain) comes out of a study of blood T cell repertoires in COVID-19. Study information: Samples taken during acute and convalescent COVID-19 were collected in the United States, Italy and Spain. Nucleic acid was either cDNA or gDNA, and it came from T cells, B-cell-depleted T cells, or PBMCs.

The CDR3 is made up of 15 amino acids. The junction had 8 bases not matched to a gene; V was cut back by 5 bases and J by 3 bases. CDR1 and CDR2 from the germline V gene are SGHTS and YDEGEE. As processed by the authors: It was from reference gene primer amplification that nucleated cell counts were estimated. Libraries were prepared by immunoSEQ multiplex PCR; TCRdb keeps only in-frame clonotypes and omits some of them. V and J calls and clone size are those listed in that table; D and trimming were worked out from the DNA. The sample shows 100,000 to 140,000 clones, around 92% of them seen only once.

The chain joins TRBV5-8 to TRBJ1-5; 7 bases align to TRBD1. This clonotype originated in a man between 35 and 55 years old with active or convalescent COVID-19. The sample taken for sequencing was peripheral blood. CDR3 sequence (DNA): TGTGCCAGCAGGTCAGGGGGACTTATCAATCAGCCCCAGCATTTT. Translating it yields CASRSGGLINQPQHF.